The clone carrying this T cell receptor (beta chain) was counted a few times. These data originate in a study of T cells after yellow fever vaccination. TCRdb re-called the 5' RACE reads with MiXCR, one entry per CDR3 protein. The table has about 230,000 distinct CDR3 sequences, approximately 6.8% seen once. This specimen was CD4+ T cells sorted from PBMCs, taken on the day of the yellow fever booster vaccination. The clonotype comes from a young man who received the YFV17D yellow fever vaccine.

DNA of the CDR3: TGTGCCAGCTCACGTCTAGCGCCCTCCTACAATGAGCAGTTCTTC. Its translation is CASSRLAPSYNEQFF. The V call is TRBV18, the J call TRBJ2-1; D is possibly TRBD2 (6 bases). Trimming pared 4 bases from V and 0 bases from J, leaving 10 bases between. This CDR3 region has 15 residues. Germline CDR1 reads KGHSH; CDR2 reads LQKENI. The complete variable domain, with remaining parts taken from reference TRBV18 and TRBJ2-1, reads NAGVMQNPRHLVRRRGQEARLRCSPMKGHSHVYWYRQLPEEGLKFMVYLQKENIIDESGMPKERFSAEFPKEGPSILRIQQVVRGDSAAYFCASSRLAPSYNEQFFGPGTRLTVL.